The TCR beta chain under discussion was sequenced for a study of blood T cell repertoires in COVID-19. The overall study: Collection of acute and convalescent COVID-19 samples took place in the United States, Italy and Spain.

V gave up 4 bases and J gave up 4 bases, with 5 bases separating them. The CDR3 runs to 12 residues. Germline V gene lookup returns CDR1 MNHEY and CDR2 SVGAGI. Seattle researchers signed up patients amid active infection and tracked them longitudinally. This table comes from immunoSEQ multiplex PCR, and its TCRdb copy is limited to in-frame clones, with some not included. Among 300,000 to 400,000 clones listed, 87% were seen once. The sequence was collected from a man younger than 40 with COVID-19, enrolled during active disease. This sequence joins TRBV6-5 and TRBJ1-5; no definite D call. Material for sequencing was peripheral blood. CDR3 in DNA: TGTGCCAGCAGTTCCTTTAATCAGCCCCAGCATTTT. This translates into CASSSFNQPQHF.